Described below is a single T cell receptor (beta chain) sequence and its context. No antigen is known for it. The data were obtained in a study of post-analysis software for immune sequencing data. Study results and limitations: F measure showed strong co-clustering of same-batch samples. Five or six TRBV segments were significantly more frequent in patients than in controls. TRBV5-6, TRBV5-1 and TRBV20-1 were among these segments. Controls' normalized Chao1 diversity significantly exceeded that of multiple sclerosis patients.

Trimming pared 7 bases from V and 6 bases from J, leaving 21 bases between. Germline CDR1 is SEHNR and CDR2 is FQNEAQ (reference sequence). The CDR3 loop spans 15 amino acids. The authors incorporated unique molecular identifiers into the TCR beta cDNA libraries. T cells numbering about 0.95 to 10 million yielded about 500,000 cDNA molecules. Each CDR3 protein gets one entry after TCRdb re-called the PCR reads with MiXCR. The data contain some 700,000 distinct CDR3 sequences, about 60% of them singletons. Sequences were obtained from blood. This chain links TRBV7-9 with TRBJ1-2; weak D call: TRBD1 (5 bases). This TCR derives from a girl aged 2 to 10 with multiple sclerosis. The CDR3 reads CASIKLGVEANGYTF. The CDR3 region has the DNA TGTGCCAGCATCAAGCTGGGGGTTGAGGCAAATGGCTACACCTTC.